These 14 T cell receptor beta chains came from one sample sequenced in a study of shared clonotypes between healthy human individuals. The table came from immunoSEQ multiplex PCR; TCRdb's copy has only in-frame clones and leaves some out. Found here are millions of clones, approximately 95% of them singletons; the top ten hold roughly 0.13%. Material for sequencing was naive CD4+ T cells sorted from blood. Noted subset: CD45RA+ positively selected. The origin of the receptors is a man aged 18 to 35 in good health.

This clone was seen only a few times. The chain uses TRBV30 and TRBJ1-1; the D is unclear. The V and J ends lost 0 bases and 5 bases respectively, with 13 bases between them. The germline V gene has CDR1 GTSNPN and CDR2 SVGIG (reference sequence). This CDR3 comprises 14 residues. The CDR3 DNA follows: TGTGCCTGGAGTGTAAATCGGGTTAGGACTGAAGCTTTCTTT. It encodes CAWSVNRVRTEAFF.

DNA for the CDR3: TGTGCCAGCAGTTACGTCCCGGGGGGTTCTGGCTACACCTTC. Translating it yields CASSYVPGGSGYTF. This rearrangement joins TRBV6-6 to TRBJ1-2; D might be TRBD1 (5 bases). Germline assignment: CDR1 MNHNY and CDR2 SVGAGI (reference sequence). The V end was cut by 2 bases, the J end by 7 bases, with 14 bases between. This CDR3 has 14 residues.

The V gene is TRBV7-2, the J gene TRBJ1-2, with 7 bases lining up with TRBD1. Germline V CDR1 and CDR2: SGHTA, FQGNSA. With V trimmed by 6 bases and J by 4 bases, 5 bases remained unmatched. The CDR3 covers 13 residues. The CDR3: CASRRQGSYGYTF. In DNA, the CDR3 is TGTGCCAGCAGAAGACAGGGTTCCTATGGCTACACCTTC. The variable domain in full, with the rest retrieved from reference TRBV7-2 and TRBJ1-2, is GAGVSQSPSNKVTEKGKDVELRCDPISGHTALYWYRQSLGQGLEFLIYFQGNSAPDKSGLPSDRFSAERTGGSVSTLTIQRTQQEDSAVYLCASRRQGSYGYTFGSGTRLTVV.

J is TRBJ2-2 and V is TRBV11-2; D assignment may be TRBD1 or TRBD2 (6 bases each). This CDR3 spans 14 amino acids. Germline V CDR1 and CDR2: SGHAT, FQNNGV. Trimming removed 1 base at V and 6 bases at J, with 9 bases between. The CDR3 loop reads CASSLVGGAGELFF. As DNA, the CDR3 is TGTGCCAGCAGCTTAGTGGGGGGCGCCGGGGAGCTGTTTTTT. Looking up the rest from reference TRBV11-2 and TRBJ2-2 gives the full variable domain: EAGVAQSPRYKIIEKRQSVAFWCNPISGHATLYWYQQILGQGPKLLIQFQNNGVVDDSQLPKDRFSAERLKGVDSTLKIQPAKLEDSAVYLCASSLVGGAGELFFGEGSRLTVL.

The V gene is TRBV6-6, the J gene TRBJ1-2; D uncertain. Per germline, CDR1 MNHNY and CDR2 SVGAGI (reference sequence). The CDR3 consists of 14 residues. Between the trimmed V and J ends, which lost 0 bases and 3 bases, there was a span of 8 bases. This CDR3 is CASSYSSRDYGYTF. DNA for the CDR3: TGTGCCAGCAGTTACTCGTCTAGGGACTATGGCTACACCTTC.

Concerning this clone: An end of the junction differs from the germline gene, which may be a read error. This specimen includes other DNA sequences encoding the same CDR3. The chain couples TRBV2 to TRBJ2-4, with D possibly TRBD1 on 6 matching bases. This CDR3 region has 13 residues. Germline V gene sequence: CDR1 SNHLY, CDR2 FYNNEI. CDR3 residues: CASQPGGGNIQYF. The CDR3 nucleotides read TGTGCCAGCCAGCCGGGTGGGGGCAACATTCAATACTTC.

The chain links TRBV6-5 to TRBJ2-3, with TRBD2 matching over 9 bases. Germline V gene lookup returns CDR1 MNHEY and CDR2 SVGAGI. The V gene end was trimmed by 5 bases and the J gene end by 2 bases; junction bases not matched to a gene: 5. The CDR3 totals 15 residues. The CDR3 region has the DNA TGTGCCAGCAGTCGGAGCGGGAGGATCACAGATACGCAGTATTTT. It translates to CASSRSGRITDTQYF.

On this clone itself: Other DNA sequences from this sample encode an identical CDR3 as well. The chain links TRBV9 to TRBJ2-7; a weak D match, TRBD1 (5 bases). Germline CDR1 is SGDLS and CDR2 is YYNGEE. Trimming removed 0 bases at V and 6 bases at J, with 13 bases between. The CDR3 has 14 residues. This CDR3 reads CASSVGLGQGEQYF. CDR3 sequence (DNA): TGTGCCAGCAGCGTAGGGCTCGGTCAGGGCGAGCAGTACTTC.

The chain is built from TRBV2 and TRBJ2-7; 7 nucleotides line up with TRBD1. This CDR3 is built from 14 residues. Germline-derived CDR1 and CDR2 are SNHLY and FYNNEI. V shed 6 bases, J shed 4 bases, and the junction held 9 bases outside the gene matches. In nucleotides, the CDR3 is TGTGCCAGCAGAGTATCGGGACAGCATTACGAGCAGTACTTC. Translated, it gives CASRVSGQHYEQYF. Together with reference TRBV2 and TRBJ2-7, the CDR3 gives the full variable domain: EPEVTQTPSHQVTQMGQEVILRCVPISNHLYFYWYRQILGQKVEFLVSFYNNEISEKSEIFDDQFSVERPDGSNFTLKIRSTKLEDSAMYFCASRVSGQHYEQYFGPGTRLTVT.

The V gene is TRBV2, the J gene TRBJ1-5; 10 nucleotides match TRBD1. The junction had 5 bases not matched to a gene; V was cut back by 8 bases and J by 4 bases. The CDR3 covers 14 residues. From germline, CDR1 is SNHLY and CDR2 FYNNEI. CDR3 sequence reads: CASVGTGVNQPQHF. Written as DNA, the CDR3 is TGTGCCAGCGTAGGGACAGGGGTAAATCAGCCCCAGCATTTT.

The chain joins TRBV7-9 to TRBJ2-5, with 9 bases that match TRBD2. Unmatched junction bases numbered 14, after V lost 1 base and J lost 5 bases. CDR1 is SEHNR, CDR2 FQNEAQ, per germline (reference sequence). The CDR3 is 18 amino acids. The CDR3 bases are TGTGCCAGCAGCTTAGACGGACTAGCGTACATTTCGGGCGAGACCCAGTACTTC. Translation: CASSLDGLAYISGETQYF.

The chain has TRBV6-1 and TRBJ2-5; no clear D gene. V shed 4 bases and J shed 2 bases, with 8 bases lying between them. There are 13 residues in the CDR3. CDR1 and CDR2 from the germline V gene are MNHNS and SASEGT. The CDR3 region has the DNA TGTGCCAGCAGTGCGGTTTATCAAGAGACCCAGTACTTC. It translates to CASSAVYQETQYF.

V and J are TRBV19 and TRBJ1-4, with D unclear. CDR1 is LNHDA, CDR2 SQIVND, per germline (reference sequence). V lost 9 bases, J lost 7 bases, and 15 bases lay in between. The length of the CDR3 is 13 residues. The CDR3 region is CASRESWLEKLFF. DNA of the CDR3: TGTGCCAGCCGGGAGTCCTGGCTTGAAAAACTGTTTTTT.

The chain recombines TRBV4-1 with TRBJ1-4, with 7 bases aligning to TRBD1. CDR3 length: 15 amino acids. The germline CDR1 and CDR2 sequences are MGHRA and YSYEKL. The junction had 9 bases not matched to a gene; V was cut back by 3 bases and J by 8 bases. The CDR3: CASSQGGGGREKLFF. The CDR3 DNA is TGCGCCAGCAGCCAGGGTGGAGGGGGCAGGGAAAAACTGTTTTTT.